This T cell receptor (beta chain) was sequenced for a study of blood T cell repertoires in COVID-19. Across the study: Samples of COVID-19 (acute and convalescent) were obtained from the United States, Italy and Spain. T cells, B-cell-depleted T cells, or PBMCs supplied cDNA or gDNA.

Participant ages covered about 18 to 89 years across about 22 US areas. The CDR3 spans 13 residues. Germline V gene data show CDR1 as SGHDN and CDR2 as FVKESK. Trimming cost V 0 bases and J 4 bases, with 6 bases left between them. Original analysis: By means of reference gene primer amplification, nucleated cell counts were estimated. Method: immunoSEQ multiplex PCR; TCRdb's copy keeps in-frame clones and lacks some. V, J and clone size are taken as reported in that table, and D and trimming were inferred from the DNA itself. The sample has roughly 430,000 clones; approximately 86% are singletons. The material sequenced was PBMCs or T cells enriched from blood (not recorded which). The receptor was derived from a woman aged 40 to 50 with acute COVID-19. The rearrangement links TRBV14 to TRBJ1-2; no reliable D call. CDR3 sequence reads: CASSQDRGYGYTF. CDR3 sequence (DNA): TGTGCCAGCAGCCAAGATCGGGGCTATGGCTACACCTTC.